This TCR beta chain emerged from a study of siplizumab effects on memory and regulatory T cells. Germline values: CDR1 SNHLY, CDR2 FYNNEI. Trimming cost V 7 bases and J 5 bases; bases outside gene matches: 10. The CDR3 sequence is 15 residues long. Notes on this clone: The target antigen is unknown.

Assaying covered 10^5 or so TCR templates per sample. TCRdb keeps only in-frame clones here, not all; method: immunoSEQ multiplex PCR. The data show about 26,000 clones, 84% seen once. Study-wide results and limits: Apparently more diverse than memory cells, naive T cells also seemed major alloresponse contributors. The average Treg-derived proportion among mappable alloreactive CD4+ clones was 55% to 80% with siplizumab versus 25% to 30% in controls.

The sequence was collected from a human donor in good health. V usage is TRBV2 and J usage is TRBJ1-1; 10 bases map to TRBD1. The sequenced sample consisted of memory CD4+ T cells sorted from blood. CDR3 sequence reads: CASNPGQGRGTEAFF. The CDR3 bases are TGTGCCAGCAACCCGGGACAGGGGCGAGGGACTGAAGCTTTCTTT.